These T cell receptor beta chains were read from a single sample in a study of cytomegalovirus exposure and HLA in healthy donors. The protocol was immunoSEQ multiplex PCR, while the TCRdb copy is restricted to in-frame clones and leaves out a portion. The profile shows around 130,000 clones, 70% to 85% of them singletons. Sequencing input: PBMCs. These receptor sequences come from a boy aged 5-17 years in good health and CMV-seronegative. The CDR3 runs from the conserved cysteine through the conserved F or W. Fields, in order: J gene, D gene, clone size, V gene, CDR3 protein, CDR3 DNA. The D gene is left open where the match is weak. Clone size is not always given. Where it is, it says once, few, many or a class for expanded clones.

>TRBJ2-1|TRBD2|NA|TRBV27
CASSLGVAGGYNEQFF
TGTGCCAGCAGTTTAGGGGTAGCGGGAGGGTACAATGAGCAGTTCTTC
>TRBJ2-7|TRBD2|NA|TRBV4-2
CASRRAGGVDYEQYF
TGTGCCAGCAGACGGGCGGGGGGTGTCGACTACGAGCAGTACTTC
>TRBJ2-3|NA|once|TRBV15
CATSRGVAGSTDTQYF
TGTGCCACCAGCAGAGGGGTGGCGGGTAGCACAGATACGCAGTATTTT
>TRBJ1-1|NA|NA|TRBV19
CASSEGGWWNTEAFF
TGTGCCAGTAGTGAGGGAGGTTGGTGGAACACTGAAGCTTTCTTT
>TRBJ1-2|NA|NA|TRBV6-1
CASSPARADYGYTF
TGTGCCAGCAGCCCCGCGAGAGCGGACTATGGCTACACCTTC
>TRBJ2-7|TRBD2|NA|TRBV25-1
CASSRGLAGAEQYF
TGTGCCAGCAGTAGGGGACTAGCGGGAGCCGAGCAGTACTTC
>TRBJ1-1|TRBD1|NA|TRBV2
CADRGPPNTEAFF
TGTGCCGACAGGGGGCCACCCAACACTGAAGCTTTCTTT
>TRBJ2-3|NA|NA|TRBV4-1
CASSQVNLISTDTQYF
TGCGCCAGCAGCCAAGTGAACTTGATTAGCACAGATACGCAGTATTTT
>TRBJ2-5|NA|once|TRBV30
CAWSVGRAETQYF
TGTGCCTGGAGTGTAGGTAGAGCGGAGACCCAGTACTTC
>TRBJ2-7|NA|NA|TRBV9
CASSAGELYVSSYEQYF
TGTGCCAGCAGCGCAGGGGAACTTTATGTAAGCTCCTACGAGCAGTACTTC
>TRBJ2-2|NA|few|TRBV6-1
CASVEGVAGELFF
TGTGCCAGCGTGGAGGGAGTGGCCGGGGAGCTGTTTTTT
>TRBJ2-5|TRBD1|once|TRBV5-1
CASRLRQGGETQYF
TGCGCCAGCAGACTACGACAGGGCGGGGAGACCCAGTACTTC
>TRBJ2-1|TRBD1|NA|TRBV18
CASSPDRGAYNEQFF
TGTGCCAGCTCCCCTGACAGGGGCGCCTACAATGAGCAGTTCTTC
>TRBJ2-1|NA|NA|TRBV28
CASRTGLSYNEQFF
TGTGCCAGCAGAACAGGGCTCTCCTACAATGAGCAGTTCTTC
>TRBJ1-5|NA|NA|TRBV27
CASSRSISQPQHF
TGTGCCAGCAGTAGGAGTATCAGTCAGCCCCAGCATTTT
>TRBJ2-7|NA|NA|TRBV5-4
CASSLAAGGLGSGGEQYF
TGTGCCAGCAGCTTGGCGGCAGGGGGACTGGGCTCAGGAGGCGAGCAGTACTTC
>TRBJ1-1|TRBD1|NA|TRBV6-1
CAGQPGQGAFGAFF
TGTGCCGGACAACCGGGACAGGGGGCCTTTGGGGCTTTCTTT
>TRBJ1-2|NA|NA|TRBV21-1
CASSKDIGTGCGYTF
TGTGCCAGCAGCAAAGATATAGGGACAGGGTGCGGCTACACCTTC
>TRBJ2-6|TRBD1|NA|TRBV30
CAWSVRGQGRPGANVLTF
TGTGCCTGGAGTGTACGTGGACAGGGGCGACCTGGGGCCAACGTCCTGACTTTC
>TRBJ1-1|NA|few|TRBV4-3
CASSQDRGTEAFF
TGCGCCAGCAGCCAAGACCGGGGCACTGAAGCTTTCTTT
>TRBJ1-2|NA|NA|TRBV14
CASSHDRPNYGYTF
TGTGCCAGCAGCCACGACAGGCCTAACTATGGCTACACCTTC
>TRBJ2-3|NA|NA|TRBV19
CASSIADTQYF
TGTGCCAGTAGTATCGCAGATACGCAGTATTTT
>TRBJ2-1|TRBD2|NA|TRBV6-1
CASSDIGRTSGGFEQFF
TGTGCCAGCAGTGACATCGGGAGGACTAGCGGGGGTTTTGAGCAGTTCTTC
>TRBJ1-2|TRBD1|NA|TRBV7-3
CASSLRQGINYGYTF
TGTGCCAGCAGCTTAAGACAGGGGATAAACTATGGCTACACCTTC